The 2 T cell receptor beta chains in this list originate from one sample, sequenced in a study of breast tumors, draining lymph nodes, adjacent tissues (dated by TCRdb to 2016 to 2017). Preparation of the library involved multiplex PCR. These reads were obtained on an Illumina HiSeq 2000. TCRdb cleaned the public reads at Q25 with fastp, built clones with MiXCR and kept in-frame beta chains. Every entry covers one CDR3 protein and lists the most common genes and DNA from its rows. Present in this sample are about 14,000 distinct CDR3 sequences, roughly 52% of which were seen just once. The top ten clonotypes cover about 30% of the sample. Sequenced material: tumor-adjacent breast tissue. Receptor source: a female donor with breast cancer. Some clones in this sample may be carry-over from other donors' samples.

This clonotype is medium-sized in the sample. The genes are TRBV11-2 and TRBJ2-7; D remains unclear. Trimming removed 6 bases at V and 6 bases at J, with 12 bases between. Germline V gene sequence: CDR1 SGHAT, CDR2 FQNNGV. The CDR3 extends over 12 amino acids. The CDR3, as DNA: TGTGCCAGCAGTCTACCTACAGCCGAGCAGTACTTC. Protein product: CASSLPTAEQYF.

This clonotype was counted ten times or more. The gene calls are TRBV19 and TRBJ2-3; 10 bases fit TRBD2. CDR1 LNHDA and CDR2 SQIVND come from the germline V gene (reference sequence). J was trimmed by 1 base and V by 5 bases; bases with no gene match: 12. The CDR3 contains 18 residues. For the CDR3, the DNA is TGTGCCAGTAGTCCCGGTGGAGCGGGAGGGCTCGGCACAGATACGCAGTATTTT. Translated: CASSPGGAGGLGTDTQYF.